These 31 T cell receptor beta chains originate from one sample sequenced in a study of prognosis after radiotherapy for stage I lung cancer. Multiplex PCR in two rounds served to amplify TCR beta CDR3 from genomic DNA. Individual primers that were specific to each TRBV and TRBJ gene served in first-round PCR. TCRdb analysed the multiplex PCR reads with MiXCR anew, one entry per CDR3 protein. The table records some 10,000 distinct CDR3 sequences, roughly a third of them present only once. The sequenced sample was PBMCs, obtained before or after stereotactic body radiation therapy (not recorded which). These receptors were collected from a donor aged 50 or older with non-small cell lung cancer.

At least ten counts were recorded for this clonotype. The chain has TRBV20-1 and TRBJ2-5; 9 nucleotides align to TRBD1. J was trimmed by 1 base and V by 6 bases; bases with no gene match: 3. The CDR3 consists of 13 residues. CDR1 is DFQATT and CDR2 is SNEGSKA in the germline V gene (reference sequence). Here the CDR3 DNA reads TGCAGTGCCACGACAGGGGGCCAAGAGACCCAGTACTTC. Its translation is CSATTGGQETQYF.

This clonotype was recorded at least ten times. The genes are TRBV9 and TRBJ2-7; 7 nucleotides line up with TRBD1. Germline CDR1 and CDR2: SGDLS and YYNGEE. The CDR3 has 15 residues. Germline trimming cut 4 bases from V and 3 bases from J; bases unmatched to any gene: 10. CDR3 nucleotide sequence: TGTGCCAGCAGCCAAGACAGGGTGGTTGACTACGAGCAGTACGTC. Translating it yields CASSQDRVVDYEQYV.

This clonotype was seen at least ten times. This sequence joins TRBV2 and TRBJ2-1; the match to TRBD2 covers 11 bases. There are 15 residues in the CDR3. CDR1 and CDR2 (germline): SNHLY, FYNNEI. V gave up 2 bases and J gave up 9 bases; unmatched junction bases: 6. DNA for the CDR3: TGTGCCAGCAGTGAATTAGCGGGAGGGCTGGGTGAGCAGTTCTTC. This codes for CASSELAGGLGEQFF.

The gene calls are TRBV9 and TRBJ2-5; 8 bases map to TRBD2. Germline V gene lookup returns CDR1 SGDLS and CDR2 YYNGEE. The CDR3 loop spans 18 amino acids. CDR3 loop: CPISVGSGSGGMQETQYF. The DNA for the CDR3 is TGTCCCATCAGCGTTGGGTCTGGGAGCGGGGGCATGCAAGAGACCCAGTACTTC.

This clonotype was seen many times. The V call is TRBV7-9, the J call TRBJ2-3; D may be TRBD2 (6 bases). CDR1 is SEHNR, CDR2 FQNEAQ, per germline (reference sequence). CDR3 size: 14 residues. Trimming cost V 6 bases and J 7 bases, with 17 bases left between them. CDR3 region: CASSSGTDPYTQYF. As DNA, the CDR3 is TGTGCCAGCAGTTCCGGGACTGACCCCTATACGCAGTATTTT.

This clonotype was observed many times. The rearrangement joins TRBV29-1 to TRBJ2-2; D ambiguous. Deletions cut 4 bases from V and 6 bases from J, with 12 bases between. CDR3 length: 13 residues. Germline V lookup: CDR1 SQVTM, CDR2 ANQGSEA. The DNA of the CDR3 is TGCAGCGTTGGTCACCAAGGGCCCGGGGAGCTGTTTTTT. This translates into CSVGHQGPGELFF.

By proportion, this clonotype is medium-sized (0.01 to 0.1%). The chain joins TRBV6-2 or TRBV6-3 to TRBJ2-7; D might be TRBD1 (6 bases). CDR1 and CDR2 from the germline V gene are MNHEY and SVGEGT. The CDR3 has 15 amino acids. V shed 5 bases and J shed 4 bases, with 18 bases lying between them. CDR3 in amino acids: CASSRTVFSSYEQYV. The CDR3 DNA sequence: TGTGCCAGCAGTCGGACAGTCTTTAGTAGTTACGAGCAGTACGTC.

This clonotype appeared once. CDR3 region: CASSLPGFDNEQYF. DNA for the CDR3: TGTGCCAGCAGTTTACCGGGGTTCGATAACGAGCAGTACTTC. The rearrangement uses TRBV28 and TRBJ2-7, with a possible D match to TRBD2 (5 bases). The CDR3 covers 14 residues. The germline V and J ends were trimmed by 2 bases and 5 bases, with 13 bases remaining between them. CDR1 MDHEN and CDR2 SYDVKM come from the germline V gene. The whole variable domain, filled in from reference TRBV28 and TRBJ2-7, reads DVKVTQSSRYLVKRTGEKVFLECVQDMDHENMFWYRQDPGLGLRLIYFSYDVKMKEKGDIPEGYSVSREKKERFSLILESASTNQTSMYLCASSLPGFDNEQYFGPGTRLTVT.

This clonotype was picked up many times. This sequence joins TRBV6-2 or TRBV6-3 and TRBJ2-5; TRBD1 matches 8 bases. This CDR3 contains 15 residues. Germline V gene lookup returns CDR1 MNHEY and CDR2 SVGEGT. V gave up 4 bases and J gave up 5 bases; unmatched junction bases: 9. CDR3 in DNA: TGTGCCAGCAGTTTTATTGGACAGGGTTGGGAGACCCAGTACTTC. Translated, it gives CASSFIGQGWETQYF.

The chain couples TRBV27 to TRBJ2-1, with a tentative D call TRBD2 (6 bases). The CDR3 runs to 16 residues. CDR1 is MNHEY and CDR2 is SMNVEV in the germline V gene (reference sequence). V was trimmed by 5 bases and J by 4 bases, leaving 18 bases between them. CDR3 in DNA: TGTGCCAGCAGTGGCGGGTTAGCGGAAAATTACAATGAGCAGTTCTTC. Translating gives CASSGGLAENYNEQFF.

This sequence joins TRBV4-1 and TRBJ2-1; possibly TRBD2 for D (6 bases). The length of the CDR3 is 12 residues. The germline V gene encodes CDR1 MGHRA and CDR2 YSYEKL. Trimming pared 1 base from V and 8 bases from J, leaving 6 bases between. Here the CDR3 DNA reads TGCGCCAGCAGCCAAGCGGGGGATGAGCAGTTCTTC. It is translated as CASSQAGDEQFF.

The chain joins TRBV24-1 to TRBJ2-7, with D perhaps TRBD1 (5 bases). CDR3 size: 16 residues. V shed 4 bases and J shed 7 bases, with 22 bases lying between them. Germline-derived CDR1 and CDR2 are KGHDR and SFDVKD. Written as DNA, the CDR3 is TGTGCCACCAGTGAAGTACAGGCCGGCTCTACGTGGGAGCAGTACTTC. Amino acids: CATSEVQAGSTWEQYF.

The chain recombines TRBV11-2 with TRBJ2-7, with D possibly being TRBD2 (6 bases). Trimming cost V 0 bases and J 6 bases, with 9 bases left between them. CDR3 length: 13 residues. Germline V gives CDR1 SGHAT, CDR2 FQNNGV. In DNA, the CDR3 is TGTGCCAGCAGCTTAGATTTCGGGGGCGAGCAGTACTTC. It codes for CASSLDFGGEQYF.

The table lists this clonotype with a count of one. The chain's CDR3 is CSAGGDSGNTIYF. The CDR3 DNA reads TGCAGTGCCGGCGGGGACTCTGGAAACACCATATATTTT. The chain carries TRBV20-1 and TRBJ1-3; D is ambiguous. The CDR3 runs 13 residues. Trimming took 6 bases from V and 0 from J, leaving 9 bases between them. Germline V gives CDR1 DFQATT, CDR2 SNEGSKA (reference sequence).

About this clonotype itself: A read error likely explains this, since a far larger clone differs by one base. The DNA of the CDR3 is TGTGCCAGCAGGATGGACAGGATCTATGGCTTCACCTTC. It is translated as CASRMDRIYGFTF. The chain employs TRBV6-5 and TRBJ1-2, with 7 bases fitting TRBD1. The CDR3 contains 13 residues. Germline values: CDR1 MNHEY, CDR2 SVGAGI.

This clonotype has ten or more counts. At one end the junction does not follow the germline gene, possibly because of a read error. The J gene is TRBJ1-1, the V gene TRBV24-1; D remains ambiguous. In germline, CDR1 is KGHDR, CDR2 SFDVKD. The CDR3 runs to 12 residues. CDR3 loop: CATSDQNSEAFF. CDR3 DNA: TGTGCCACCAGTGACCAGAACAGTGAAGCTTTCTTT.

This clonotype was detected many times. The chain employs TRBV7-6 and TRBJ1-2; 8 bases are a match to TRBD1. Germline lookup yields CDR1 SGHVS and CDR2 FNYEAQ. The CDR3 extends over 18 amino acids. With 5 bases clipped from V and 5 bases from J, the junction kept 19 bases outside the gene matches. CDR3 in DNA: TGTGCCAGCAGCCACACTCGAGCAGGACAGGGAAGTGGTTATGGCTACACCTTC. Translation: CASSHTRAGQGSGYGYTF. The full variable domain, with the rest looked up from reference TRBV7-6 and TRBJ1-2, is GAGVSQSPRYKVTKRGQDVALRCDPISGHVSLYWYRQALGQGPEFLTYFNYEAQQDKSGLPNDRFSAERPEGSISTLTIQRTEQRDSAMYRCASSHTRAGQGSGYGYTFGSGTRLTVV.

This clonotype is a singleton in its sample. A read error likely explains this, since a far larger clone differs by one base. The chain combines TRBV7-9 with TRBJ2-5; TRBD2 matches 7 bases. The germline CDR1 and CDR2 sequences are SEHNR and FQNEAQ (reference sequence). The CDR3 spans 15 residues. For the CDR3, the DNA is TGTGCCAGCAGCTTAGCAGCGGGGTCCCAAGAGAACCAGTACTTC. Residues: CASSLAAGSQENQYF.

This clonotype was counted at least ten times. CDR3 loop: CATSEDGTSARNEQFF. The CDR3 nucleotides read TGTGCCACCAGTGAAGACGGGACTAGCGCACGCAATGAGCAGTTCTTC. The V gene is TRBV24-1, the J gene TRBJ2-1; 10 bases align to TRBD2. Germline-derived CDR1 and CDR2 are KGHDR and SFDVKD. This CDR3 spans 16 amino acids. The J segment lost 6 bases and the V segment lost 4 bases, leaving 8 bases of the junction unmatched.

CDR3: CACFLAGLARDTQYF. The CDR3 nucleotides read TGTGCCTGTTTCCTAGCGGGGCTCGCCCGGGATACGCAGTATTTT. V and J are TRBV19 and TRBJ2-3; TRBD2 matches 9 bases. The V gene end was trimmed by 11 bases and the J gene end by 6 bases; junction bases not matched to a gene: 15. CDR1 is LNHDA and CDR2 is SQIVND in the germline V gene (reference sequence). The CDR3 covers 15 residues.

This clonotype was seen many times. The chain recombines TRBV14 with TRBJ2-7, with TRBD2 matching over 13 bases. There are 17 residues in the CDR3. Per germline, CDR1 SGHDN and CDR2 FVKESK. The ends lost 5 bases at V and 1 base at J; junction bases unmatched: 8. The CDR3 nucleotides read TGTGCCAGCAGCGGGAGCCCACTAGCGGGAGGGTCCTACGAGCAGTACTTC. Translated, it gives CASSGSPLAGGSYEQYF.

This clonotype is deemed medium-sized. The chain links TRBV7-9 to TRBJ2-4, with 8 bases identical to TRBD2. The DNA end is more similar to TRBJ2-7, so the J call may be wrong. The CDR3 totals 16 residues. Germline CDR1 is SEHNR and CDR2 is FQNEAQ (reference sequence). CDR3 in DNA: TGTGCCAGCAGCTTAGCGTCGGGGGGGAAAGCGAACGAGCAGTACGTC. It yields the protein CASSLASGGKANEQYV.

The rearrangement links TRBV30 to TRBJ2-2; 8 bases match TRBD2. The CDR3 length is 16 residues. J was trimmed by 1 base and V by 4 bases; bases with no gene match: 8. CDR1 GTSNPN and CDR2 SVGIG come from the germline V gene (reference sequence). CDR3 nucleotide sequence: TGTGCCTGGATTCCCGGGGGGGCGGTGAACACCGGGGAGCTGTTTTTT. Encoded protein: CAWIPGGAVNTGELFF.

This clonotype was picked up many times. The chain uses TRBV7-6 and TRBJ1-1; 9 positions match TRBD1. V shed 5 bases and J 8 bases; nucleotides not matched to a gene: 3. The germline V gene has CDR1 SGHVS and CDR2 FNYEAQ. The CDR3 runs 12 residues. The CDR3 reads CASSPTGGEAFF. CDR3 bases: TGTGCCAGCAGCCCAACAGGGGGCGAAGCTTTCTTT. The full variable domain, its missing parts supplied by reference TRBV7-6 and TRBJ1-1, is GAGVSQSPRYKVTKRGQDVALRCDPISGHVSLYWYRQALGQGPEFLTYFNYEAQQDKSGLPNDRFSAERPEGSISTLTIQRTEQRDSAMYRCASSPTGGEAFFGQGTRLTVV.

V and J are TRBV20-1 and TRBJ1-2, with no clear D. From germline, CDR1 is DFQATT and CDR2 SNEGSKA (reference sequence). The germline V and J ends were trimmed by 7 bases and 6 bases, with 24 bases remaining between them. The length of the CDR3 is 15 residues. The CDR3 nucleotides are TGCAGTGTGGGCAGTATGAGGGTCAGCGGGGATGGCTACACCTTC. This codes for CSVGSMRVSGDGYTF.

This clonotype was recorded only once. A far larger clone is one base from this, pointing to a likely read error. The chain carries TRBV6-8 and TRBJ2-7, with D unclear. The CDR3 consists of 15 residues. Germline CDR1 and CDR2: MNHGY and SAAAGT. The DNA of the CDR3 is TGTGTCAACATACCTTTGTTGGCTGTTCCCTACGAGCAGTACTTC. Its protein product is CVNIPLLAVPYEQYF.

This chain uses TRBV10-3 with TRBJ2-1; 7 bases match TRBD1. Germline loops: CDR1 ENHRY, CDR2 SYGVKD. This CDR3 comprises 16 residues. The junction had 10 bases not matched to a gene; V was cut back by 4 bases and J by 4 bases. In DNA form, the CDR3 reads TGTGCCATCAGTGCATTCCTCGGGACAGTTTACAATGAGCAGTTCTTC. Translating it yields CAISAFLGTVYNEQFF.

Many counts were recorded for this clonotype. This chain connects TRBV3-1 to TRBJ2-7; 13 bases align to TRBD2. CDR3 length: 16 residues. Germline lookup yields CDR1 LGHDT and CDR2 YNNKEL (reference sequence). Losses at the gene ends were 4 bases for V and 1 base for J; bases not matched to a gene: 4. The CDR3 nucleotides read TGTGCCAGCAGCCCGAGACTAGCGGGAGGATCCTACGAGCAGTACTTC. Residues: CASSPRLAGGSYEQYF.

By share of the sample, this clonotype is medium-sized. The rearrangement links TRBV12-3 or TRBV12-4 to TRBJ2-3; the match to TRBD2 covers 7 bases. The CDR3 covers 15 residues. V trimming: 0 bases; J trimming: 6 bases; junction bases outside the gene matches: 6. CDR3 sequence (DNA): TGTGCCAGCAGTTTAGCGGGGGGGTATCTGGATACGCAGTATTTT. Encoded protein: CASSLAGGYLDTQYF.

On this clonotype: Just one base apart from a much larger clone, this may be a read error. The J gene is TRBJ1-2, the V gene TRBV29-1, with 10 bases fitting TRBD1. After removal of 5 bases from V and 5 bases from J, the junction contained 11 bases not matched to a gene. Germline V CDR1 and CDR2: SQVTM, ANQGSEA. The CDR3 is 15 amino acids. CDR3 region: CSVPRLTGGKYGYTF. The CDR3 DNA reads TGCAGCGTTCCGCGATTGACAGGGGGCAAATATGGCTACACCTTC.

The V and J genes are TRBV19 and TRBJ1-1; D is unclear. V was trimmed by 3 bases and J by 5 bases, leaving 16 bases between them. The V gene's germline CDR1 is LNHDA and CDR2 SQIVND (reference sequence). The CDR3 spans 15 residues. CDR3 sequence reads: CASSISSGRRTEAFF. CDR3 DNA sequence: TGTGCCAGTAGTATCAGTTCGGGAAGGAGGACTGAAGCTTTCTTT.